The 14 T cell receptor beta chains listed next were all sequenced from one sample in a study of T cells expressing NK-cell markers. TCRdb reprocessed the 5' RACE reads, with one entry per CDR3 protein and no DNA. This repertoire includes 400,000 to 550,000 distinct CDR3 sequences. The sequenced sample consisted of blood T cells: a sorted CD56 or NKG2C T cell subset, CD4+ or CD8+ T cells, or bulk PBMC T cells (not recorded which). The receptors shown here come from a woman between 18 and 69 years old in good health.

The chain carries TRBV5-1 and TRBJ2-1; the D call from TCRdb, TRBD1, cannot be confirmed without DNA. Germline CDR1 SGHRS, CDR2 YFSETQ. There are 14 residues in the CDR3. The CDR3 spells CASSLGDPVDEQFF.

Here the CDR3 reads CASSTGTGNTIYF. V and J are TRBV12-3 or TRBV12-4 and TRBJ1-3; TCRdb's assignment of TRBD1 cannot be checked, as there is no DNA. The CDR3 loop spans 13 amino acids.

The chain joins TRBV18 to TRBJ1-1. Germline V CDR1 and CDR2: KGHSH, LQKENI. The CDR3 spans 16 residues. This CDR3 is CASSPQKLLMNTEAFF.

The chain uses TRBV29-1 and TRBJ2-3; the D call from TCRdb, TRBD1, cannot be confirmed without DNA. Per the germline V gene, CDR1 is SQVTM and CDR2 is ANQGSEA. The CDR3 consists of 14 residues. The CDR3 loop is CSAEDLAPGDTQYF.

The chain employs TRBV6-1 and TRBJ1-1; the TCRdb D gene call, TRBD1, has no DNA to confirm it. The germline CDR1 and CDR2 sequences are MNHNS and SASEGT. The CDR3 totals 15 residues. CDR3: CASSEWTAPNTEAFF.

V gene TRBV19 combines with J gene TRBJ2-5. The CDR3 runs to 11 residues. CDR1 is LNHDA, CDR2 SQIVND, per germline (reference sequence). CDR3 protein: CASTEEETQYF.

The V and J genes are TRBV15 and TRBJ1-5; the D call of TRBD1 rests on TCRdb alone, since no DNA is present to check it. Germline V CDR1 and CDR2: LNHNV, YYDKDF (reference sequence). The CDR3 extends over 13 amino acids. CDR3 residues: CATSGGWGEPQHF.

The gene calls are TRBV12-3 or TRBV12-4 and TRBJ2-1; TCRdb's assignment of TRBD2 cannot be checked, as there is no DNA. The CDR3 spans 15 residues. CDR3: CASSPLAGLYNEQFF.

CDR3 protein: CASSFSDRGNYGYTF. The chain links TRBV19 to TRBJ1-2; TCRdb selects TRBD1, and the lack of DNA leaves this call unchecked. CDR1 is LNHDA and CDR2 is SQIVND in the germline V gene (reference sequence). The CDR3 totals 15 residues.

The chain employs TRBV27 and TRBJ2-3; absent DNA, TCRdb's TRBD1 call cannot be checked. CDR1 and CDR2 from the germline V gene are MNHEY and SMNVEV (reference sequence). This CDR3 has 15 amino acids. The CDR3: CASSPWGASTDTQYF.

The V call is TRBV2, the J call TRBJ2-7; the TRBD1 assignment by TCRdb is unverifiable without DNA. The germline V gene encodes CDR1 SNHLY and CDR2 FYNNEI. This CDR3 is built from 12 residues. CDR3 region: CATGGRGYEQYF.

The gene calls are TRBV20-1 and TRBJ1-5; TCRdb returns TRBD1, unconfirmable since there is no DNA. This CDR3 contains 16 residues. Germline lookup yields CDR1 DFQATT and CDR2 SNEGSKA (reference sequence). The CDR3 protein is CSAGVGGQGVRQPQHF.

The CDR3 sequence: CSVERGPGETQYF. This rearrangement joins TRBV29-1 to TRBJ2-5; without DNA, the TCRdb call of TRBD1 cannot be checked. CDR1 SQVTM and CDR2 ANQGSEA come from the germline V gene. The CDR3 has 13 residues.

The chain recombines TRBV7-2 with TRBJ2-3; the D call of TRBD2 rests on TCRdb alone, since no DNA is present to check it. Germline-derived CDR1 and CDR2 are SGHTA and FQGNSA. The CDR3 sequence is 15 residues long. The CDR3 loop reads CASSPRTRSTDTQYF.